The source of this T cell receptor (beta chain) is a study of shared clonotypes between healthy human individuals. In its sample, this clone was seen a few times. The method was immunoSEQ multiplex PCR; TCRdb's version includes in-frame clones alone and lacks a portion of them. The table lists hundreds of thousands of clones, approximately 75% of them singletons, with less than 2% in the top ten. The CDR3 contains 12 residues. V was shortened by 0 bases and J by 3 bases, with 1 base between the two germline ends. The germline CDR1 and CDR2 sequences are WNHNN and SYGVQD (reference sequence). The sequence was obtained from a woman between 25 and 40 years old in good health. V is TRBV10-1 and J is TRBJ2-3; no firm D call. Sequencing was carried out using memory CD4+ T cells sorted from blood. Subset noted: CD45RA-negative fraction. The CDR3 is CASSESTDTQYF. The CDR3 DNA reads TGCGCCAGCAGTGAGTCTACAGATACGCAGTATTTT.